Below, 20 T cell receptor beta chains from the same sample are listed, as sequenced in a study of control samples from healthy donors and cancer patients. Sequencing used immunoSEQ multiplex PCR; TCRdb keeps in-frame clones, though not all of them. The table lists 150,000 or so clones, about 93% of them singletons. Specimen: blood. These receptors were collected from a man aged 45-65 years in good health.

This clone was seen once. This chain links TRBV10-1 with TRBJ2-7, with a tentative D call TRBD1 (5 bases). Germline loops: CDR1 WNHNN, CDR2 SYGVQD (reference sequence). V lost 2 bases and J 6 bases, leaving 14 bases between the germline ends. This CDR3 is 14 amino acids long. The CDR3 loop reads CASSEQGRSGEQYF. As DNA, the CDR3 is TGCGCCAGCAGTGAGCAGGGTCGGTCGGGCGAGCAGTACTTC.

As to this clone: Its ends do not fully match the called genes, so a read error is possible. This sequence joins TRBV5-1 and TRBJ2-3; no clear D gene. Germline assignment: CDR1 SGHRS and CDR2 YFSETQ. This CDR3 spans 12 amino acids. The CDR3 DNA sequence: TGCGCCAGCAGCTTGGACGCAGACACGCAGTATTTT. Protein sequence: CASSLDADTQYF.

This sequence joins TRBV25-1 and TRBJ1-6; no definite D call. The CDR3 totals 14 residues. Germline V gene lookup returns CDR1 MGHDK and CDR2 SYGVNS. V was pared by 5 bases and J by 7 bases, with 12 bases between. The CDR3 DNA is TGTGCCAGCAGTTTTATGAGTGTGAATTCACCCCTCCACTTT. This codes for CASSFMSVNSPLHF.

The chain is built from TRBV3-1 (or the pseudogene TRBV3-2) and TRBJ2-1, with TRBD2 identical over 10 bases. From germline, CDR1 is LGHDT and CDR2 YNNKEL (reference sequence). V lost 0 bases to trimming and J lost 4 bases; unmatched junction nucleotides: 6. The CDR3 consists of 17 residues. In nucleotides, the CDR3 is TGTGCCAGCAGCCAAGATGAGCGGGGGGGCCTATACAATGAGCAGTTCTTC. It yields the protein CASSQDERGGLYNEQFF.

CDR3: CAISESTGAGETQYF. Written as DNA, the CDR3 is TGTGCCATCAGTGAGTCGACGGGGGCGGGGGAGACCCAGTACTTC. The chain recombines TRBV10-3 with TRBJ2-5, with D perhaps TRBD1 or TRBD2 (6 bases each). Trimming pared 0 bases from V and 5 bases from J, leaving 13 bases between. The CDR3 covers 15 residues. The germline V gene has CDR1 ENHRY and CDR2 SYGVKD.

The V and J genes are TRBV7-2 and TRBJ2-3; 10 nucleotides line up with TRBD2. The CDR3 totals 16 residues. J was trimmed by 4 bases and V by 1 base; bases with no gene match: 5. Germline V gene sequence: CDR1 SGHTA, CDR2 FQGNSA. In DNA form, the CDR3 reads TGTGCCAGCAGCTTAGGCTCTAGCGGGAGTGCAGATACGCAGTATTTT. It specifies CASSLGSSGSADTQYF.

V gene TRBV27 combines with J gene TRBJ2-1; D unclear. V was clipped by 6 bases and J by 6 bases, with 15 bases between them. The CDR3 totals 14 residues. Germline CDR1 reads MNHEY; CDR2 reads SMNVEV (reference sequence). The DNA of the CDR3 is TGTGCCAGCAGCGGACGGACGACCGGCAATGAGCAGTTCTTC. Its protein product is CASSGRTTGNEQFF.

V gene TRBV28 combines with J gene TRBJ2-1; 16 bases fit TRBD2. Germline loops: CDR1 MDHEN, CDR2 SYDVKM. This CDR3 spans 15 amino acids. The V and J ends lost 5 bases and 9 bases, in that order; junction bases with no gene match: 4. CDR3 coding DNA: TGTGCCAGCAGTGAGGGGACTAGCGGGAGGGTTGAGCAGTTCTTC. This encodes CASSEGTSGRVEQFF. Based on the CDR3 plus reference TRBV28 and TRBJ2-1, the full variable domain is DVKVTQSSRYLVKRTGEKVFLECVQDMDHENMFWYRQDPGLGLRLIYFSYDVKMKEKGDIPEGYSVSREKKERFSLILESASTNQTSMYLCASSEGTSGRVEQFFGPGTRLTVL.

This clone has only one observation. This sequence joins TRBV29-1 and TRBJ2-3; 7 positions agree with TRBD1. The CDR3 length is 15 residues. V was clipped by 1 base and J by 2 bases; unmatched bases: 6. Germline V gives CDR1 SQVTM, CDR2 ANQGSEA. The CDR3 reads CSVEGRRGPTDTQYF. The CDR3 DNA sequence: TGCAGCGTTGAAGGAAGAAGGGGGCCCACAGATACGCAGTATTTT.

Note on this clone: The same CDR3 arises from other DNA sequences in this sample as well. This chain uses TRBV6-1 with TRBJ1-5; no firm D call. CDR1 is MNHNS, CDR2 SASEGT, per germline. Trimming took off 1 base at V and 1 base at J, with 5 bases between the two ends. The CDR3 extends over 14 amino acids. The CDR3 loop is CASSEGGSNQPQHF. The CDR3 DNA is TGTGCCAGCAGTGAAGGAGGGAGCAATCAGCCCCAGCATTTT.

The V call is TRBV3-1 (or the pseudogene TRBV3-2), the J call TRBJ1-2; 8 bases line up with TRBD1. The germline V gene has CDR1 LGHDT and CDR2 YNNKEL (reference sequence). The length of the CDR3 is 13 residues. Trimming removed 5 bases from V and 6 bases from J; junction bases left unmatched: 5. The CDR3: CASSFRTGNGYTF. The DNA for the CDR3 is TGTGCCAGCAGCTTCCGGACAGGGAATGGCTACACCTTC.

The rearrangement uses TRBV19 and TRBJ1-2; D not resolved. The CDR3 has 15 amino acids. With 4 bases removed from V and 0 bases from J, the gap between germline ends came to 12 bases. The germline V gene has CDR1 LNHDA and CDR2 SQIVND (reference sequence). The CDR3 region has the DNA TGTGCCAGTAGTACGACGGGAAATACTAACTATGGCTACACCTTC. This gives the protein CASSTTGNTNYGYTF.

The CDR3 protein is CASSLVGQDNSPLHF. CDR3 coding DNA: TGTGCCAGCAGCTTAGTAGGCCAGGACAATTCACCCCTCCACTTT. The chain has TRBV7-2 and TRBJ1-6; D is unresolved. The germline V gene encodes CDR1 SGHTA and CDR2 FQGNSA. Trimming removed 1 base at V and 7 bases at J, with 11 bases between. The CDR3 extends over 15 amino acids.

This clone was detected a few times. This rearrangement joins TRBV28 to TRBJ1-2; perhaps TRBD1 as D (6 bases). The germline V and J ends were trimmed by 5 bases and 3 bases, with 13 bases remaining between them. The CDR3 is 14 residues long. CDR1 MDHEN and CDR2 SYDVKM come from the germline V gene. The DNA for the CDR3 is TGTGCCAGCAGTCTCGACAGGACCTACTATGGCTACACCTTC. Translating gives CASSLDRTYYGYTF.

The J gene is TRBJ1-2, the V gene TRBV27; TRBD1 is a possible D gene (6 bases). CDR1 is MNHEY, CDR2 SMNVEV, per germline (reference sequence). The CDR3 covers 13 residues. Deletions cut 4 bases from V and 7 bases from J, with 13 bases between. CDR3 sequence: CASSSMTGGGYTF. The CDR3 DNA is TGTGCCAGCAGTTCTATGACAGGTGGTGGCTACACCTTC.

Concerning this clone: The junction departs from germline at one end; a sequencing error may be responsible. V is TRBV3-1 (or the pseudogene TRBV3-2) and J is TRBJ2-2, with D uncertain. Germline V lookup: CDR1 LGHDT, CDR2 YNNKEL (reference sequence). CDR3 size: 16 residues. The CDR3 protein is CAGSQETVTNTGELFF. CDR3 sequence (DNA): TGTGCCGGCAGCCAAGAGACGGTCACGAACACCGGGGAGCTGTTTTTT.

The chain employs TRBV19 and TRBJ1-6, with D unclear. Germline CDR1 and CDR2: LNHDA and SQIVND (reference sequence). CDR3 size: 14 residues. Trimming cost V 7 bases and J 5 bases, with 12 bases left between them. The CDR3 DNA sequence: TGTGCCAGTAAGGAAGGACTTCATAATTCACCCCTCCACTTT. Translation gives CASKEGLHNSPLHF.

This clone was recorded a few times. The CDR3 bases are TGTGCCAGCAGTTATGACTGGAACCAGCCCCAGCATTTT. Protein: CASSYDWNQPQHF. This rearrangement joins TRBV7-6 to TRBJ1-5, with D hard to call. V was clipped by 6 bases and J by 7 bases, with 13 bases between them. The V gene's germline CDR1 is SGHVS and CDR2 FNYEAQ. The CDR3 consists of 13 residues.

This clone has a single count. This sequence joins TRBV9 and TRBJ2-3; TRBD2 matches at 13 bases. The CDR3 extends over 16 amino acids. The trim removed 4 bases at V and 3 bases at J, leaving 5 bases unmatched. The germline CDR1 and CDR2 sequences are SGDLS and YYNGEE. The CDR3, as DNA: TGTGCCAGCAGCTCACTAGCGGGAGGGGGGACAGATACGCAGTATTTT. Translation: CASSSLAGGGTDTQYF.

V usage is TRBV13 and J usage is TRBJ2-7; 9 positions agree with TRBD1. The V and J ends lost 4 bases and 5 bases, in that order; junction bases with no gene match: 12. The germline gives CDR1 PRHDT, CDR2 FYEKMQ (reference sequence). The CDR3 is made up of 16 amino acids. CDR3 sequence (DNA): TGTGCCAGCAGCTCAGAAGCCGGGACAGGGTTCGACGAGCAGTACTTC. This translates into CASSSEAGTGFDEQYF.